The 15 T cell receptor beta chains below come from one sample, sequenced in a study of long-term antiretroviral therapy in people with HIV. Sequencing relied on immunoSEQ assay v3.0, run at survey level. Here immunoSEQ multiplex PCR was the method, and the copy in TCRdb shows in-frame clones only, minus some. The sample contains over 30,000 clones, under 85% of which appear only once. The input for sequencing was unsorted PBMCs, taken 3 years after starting antiretroviral therapy. The receptors shown here come from a man aged 50-59 years with HIV.

The genes are TRBV5-1 and TRBJ1-1; possibly TRBD1 for D (5 bases). The germline V gene encodes CDR1 SGHRS and CDR2 YFSETQ. Trimming shortened V by 4 bases and J by 0 bases, and 10 bases separated the two germline ends. The CDR3 length is 14 residues. As DNA, the CDR3 is TGCGCCAGCAGCCCCGGGGGGATGAACACTGAAGCTTTCTTT. This codes for CASSPGGMNTEAFF.

V and J are TRBV7-9 and TRBJ1-1, with 9 bases aligning to TRBD1. V was pared by 5 bases and J by 10 bases, with 8 bases of the junction left unmatched. The length of the CDR3 is 13 residues. Germline loops: CDR1 SEHNR, CDR2 FQNEAQ (reference sequence). The CDR3, as DNA: TGTGCCAGCAGCGGGACAGGGCCCGGGGCAGCTTTCTTT. It translates to CASSGTGPGAAFF.

This chain joins TRBV5-1 and TRBJ2-2; D is undetermined. From germline, CDR1 is SGHRS and CDR2 YFSETQ. The ends were cut back, 4 bases at V and 4 bases at J, with 14 bases in the middle. The CDR3 is 15 amino acids. The CDR3 DNA follows: TGCGCCAGCAGCCCACCCGAGGTGGGCACCGGGGAGCTGTTTTTT. Its protein product is CASSPPEVGTGELFF.

This clone was seen only a few times. V is TRBV7-2 and J is TRBJ1-6; 9 bases are a match to TRBD1. Per the germline V gene, CDR1 is SGHTA and CDR2 is FQGNSA. J was trimmed by 8 bases and V by 1 base; bases with no gene match: 6. The CDR3 is 16 residues long. CDR3 loop: CASSLGRTGAHSPLHF. CDR3 DNA: TGTGCCAGCAGCTTAGGAAGGACAGGGGCTCATTCACCCCTCCACTTT.

The V call is TRBV4-3, the J call TRBJ2-7; D is unclear. V was clipped by 0 bases and J by 0 bases, with 12 bases between them. CDR1 is LGHNA, CDR2 YSLEER, per germline. CDR3 length: 16 residues. The chain's CDR3 is CASSQDSTRSSYEQYF. In DNA, the CDR3 is TGCGCCAGCAGCCAAGATTCAACTCGGAGCTCCTACGAGCAGTACTTC.

The CDR3 is CASSLGQGTYEQYF. Written as DNA, the CDR3 is TGTGCCAGCAGCTTAGGTCAGGGTACCTACGAGCAGTACTTC. The rearrangement uses TRBV7-6 and TRBJ2-7; D may be TRBD1 (5 bases). The CDR3 extends over 14 amino acids. V dropped 1 base and J dropped 2 bases, with 9 bases sitting between them. Looked up from germline, CDR1 is SGHVS and CDR2 is FNYEAQ.

This chain uses TRBV28 with TRBJ1-6; D is ambiguous. Between the trimmed V and J ends, which lost 10 bases and 0 bases, there was a span of 19 bases. Germline CDR1 reads MDHEN; CDR2 reads SYDVKM. The length of the CDR3 is 17 residues. CDR3 bases: TGTGCCATAGGGCGTGGCATTGGGAGCTCCTATAATTCACCCCTCCACTTT. Protein product: CAIGRGIGSSYNSPLHF.

The chain uses TRBV7-9 and TRBJ1-6; 7 bases match TRBD1. Germline V gene lookup returns CDR1 SEHNR and CDR2 FQNEAQ (reference sequence). The ends lost 5 bases at V and 11 bases at J; junction bases unmatched: 9. This CDR3 has 14 residues. CDR3 residues: CASSPRQGLAPLHF. The CDR3 region has the DNA TGTGCCAGCAGCCCCAGACAGGGCCTGGCACCCCTCCACTTT.

CDR3: CASSLYPQGRGTEAFF. CDR3 coding DNA: TGTGCCAGCAGCTTATATCCCCAGGGGCGAGGAACTGAAGCTTTCTTT. The chain recombines TRBV7-3 with TRBJ1-1; D might be TRBD1 (6 bases). The germline V and J ends were trimmed by 2 bases and 5 bases, with 18 bases remaining between them. CDR3 length: 16 residues. The germline V gene has CDR1 SGHTA and CDR2 FQGTGA.

This chain joins TRBV5-8 and TRBJ2-7; 11 bases agree with TRBD2. With V trimmed by 4 bases and J by 1 base, 4 bases remained unmatched. Germline CDR1 and CDR2: SGHTS and YDEGEE. CDR3 length: 15 residues. CDR3 sequence: CASSRGTSGSYEQYF. The CDR3 DNA reads TGTGCCAGCAGCAGAGGGACTAGCGGTTCCTACGAGCAGTACTTC.

This clone came up a few times. The V call is TRBV7-2, the J call TRBJ1-6; D may be TRBD1 (5 bases). V was clipped by 3 bases and J by 9 bases, with 12 bases between them. Per the germline V gene, CDR1 is SGHTA and CDR2 is FQGNSA. The CDR3 spans 14 residues. CDR3 protein: CASSFEGFGSPLHF. The CDR3 DNA follows: TGTGCCAGCAGCTTCGAGGGGTTCGGTTCACCCCTCCACTTT.

The CDR3 here is CAWSGGRGSFNEQFF. CDR3 coding DNA: TGTGCCTGGAGTGGAGGGCGCGGGAGTTTTAATGAGCAGTTCTTC. The J gene is TRBJ2-1, the V gene TRBV30, with TRBD2 matching 7 bases. This CDR3 contains 15 residues. Germline trimming cut 1 base from V and 7 bases from J; bases unmatched to any gene: 10. Germline loops: CDR1 GTSNPN, CDR2 SVGIG (reference sequence).

The V call is TRBV5-6, the J call TRBJ2-7; D is undetermined. V dropped 5 bases and J dropped 5 bases, with 11 bases sitting between them. Germline V gene data show CDR1 as SGHDT and CDR2 as YYEEEE. The CDR3 covers 12 residues. In nucleotides, the CDR3 is TGTGCCAGCAGACGAGACAATAACGAGCAGTACTTC. Its protein product is CASRRDNNEQYF. Combining the CDR3 with reference TRBV5-6 and TRBJ2-7 gives the whole variable domain DAGVTQSPTHLIKTRGQQVTLRCSPKSGHDTVSWYQQALGQGPQFIFQYYEEEERQRGNFPDRFSGHQFPNYSSELNVNALLLGDSALYLCASRRDNNEQYFGPGTRLTVT.

This rearrangement joins TRBV11-2 to TRBJ1-4; tentative D call: TRBD1 (5 bases). Germline V gene sequence: CDR1 SGHAT, CDR2 FQNNGV. V lost 6 bases to trimming and J lost 4 bases, with 15 bases between them. The CDR3 length is 15 residues. For the CDR3, the DNA is TGTGCCAGCAGGCGAGACAGAGGGTATAATGAAAAACTGTTTTTT. This translates into CASRRDRGYNEKLFF.

V is TRBV29-1 and J is TRBJ2-7; weak D call: TRBD1 (5 bases). The length of the CDR3 is 11 residues. V was pared by 4 bases and J by 2 bases, with 6 bases between. Germline values: CDR1 SQVTM, CDR2 ANQGSEA. CDR3: CSVADTYEQYF. CDR3 nucleotides: TGCAGCGTTGCGGACACCTACGAGCAGTACTTC.